This TCR beta chain came from a study of control samples from healthy donors and cancer patients. Measured with immunoSEQ multiplex PCR; TCRdb has only the in-frame clones, and not every one. The sample has about 51,000 clones; about nine tenths are singletons. Trimming shortened V by 4 bases and J by 2 bases, and 7 bases separated the two germline ends. This CDR3 comprises 13 residues. Germline V gene sequence: CDR1 SGHRS, CDR2 YFSETQ. The source of this sequence is a man aged 45 to 65 with head and neck cancer. The rearrangement uses TRBV5-1 and TRBJ2-1; a weak D match, TRBD1 (6 bases). The sample comprised PBMCs. This chain's CDR3 is CASSRGTYNEQFF. The CDR3 DNA reads as TGCGCCAGCAGCAGGGGGACCTACAATGAGCAGTTCTTC.